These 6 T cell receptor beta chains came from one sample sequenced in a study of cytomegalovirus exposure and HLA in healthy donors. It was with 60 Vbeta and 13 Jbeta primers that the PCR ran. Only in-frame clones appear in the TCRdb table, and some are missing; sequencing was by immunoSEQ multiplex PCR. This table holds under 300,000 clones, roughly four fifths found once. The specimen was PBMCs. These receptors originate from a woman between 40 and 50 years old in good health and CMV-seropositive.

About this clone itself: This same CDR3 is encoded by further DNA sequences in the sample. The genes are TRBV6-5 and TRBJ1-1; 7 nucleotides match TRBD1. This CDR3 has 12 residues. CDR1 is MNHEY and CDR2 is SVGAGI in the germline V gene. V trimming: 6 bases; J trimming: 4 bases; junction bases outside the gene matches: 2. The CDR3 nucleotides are TGTGCCAGCAGCCCAGGGGGCACTGAAGCTTTCTTT. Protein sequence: CASSPGGTEAFF.

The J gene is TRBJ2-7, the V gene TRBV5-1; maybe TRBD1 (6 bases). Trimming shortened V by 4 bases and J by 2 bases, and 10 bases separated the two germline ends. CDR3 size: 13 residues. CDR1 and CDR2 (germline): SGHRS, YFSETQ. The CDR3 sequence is CASSTGQTYEQYF. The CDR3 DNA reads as TGCGCCAGCAGCACCGGACAGACCTACGAGCAGTACTTC.

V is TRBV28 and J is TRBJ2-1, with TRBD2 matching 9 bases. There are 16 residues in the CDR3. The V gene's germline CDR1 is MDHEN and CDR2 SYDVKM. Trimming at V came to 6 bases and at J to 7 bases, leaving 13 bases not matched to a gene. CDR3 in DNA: TGTGCCAGCAGACTAGAGACGCCGGGACTAGCTAATGAGCAGTTCTTC. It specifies CASRLETPGLANEQFF.

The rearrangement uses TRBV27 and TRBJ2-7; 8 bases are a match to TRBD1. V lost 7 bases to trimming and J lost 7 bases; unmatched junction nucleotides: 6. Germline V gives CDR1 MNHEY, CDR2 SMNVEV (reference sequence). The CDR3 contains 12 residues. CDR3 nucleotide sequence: TGTGCCAGCAAGGACAGGGACGGAGAGCAGTACTTC. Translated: CASKDRDGEQYF.

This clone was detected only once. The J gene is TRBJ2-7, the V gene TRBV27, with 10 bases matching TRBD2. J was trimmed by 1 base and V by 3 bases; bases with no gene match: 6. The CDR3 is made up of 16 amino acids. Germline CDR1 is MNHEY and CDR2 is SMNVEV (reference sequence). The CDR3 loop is CASSLISSGSSYEQYF. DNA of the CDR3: TGTGCCAGCAGTTTGATATCTAGCGGGAGTTCCTACGAGCAGTACTTC.

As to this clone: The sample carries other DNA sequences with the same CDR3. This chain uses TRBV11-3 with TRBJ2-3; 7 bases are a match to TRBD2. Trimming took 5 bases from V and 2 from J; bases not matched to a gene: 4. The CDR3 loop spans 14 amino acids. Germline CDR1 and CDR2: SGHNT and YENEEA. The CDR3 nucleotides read TGTGCCAGCAGCGCTACTAGCGCCACAGATACGCAGTATTTT. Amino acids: CASSATSATDTQYF.